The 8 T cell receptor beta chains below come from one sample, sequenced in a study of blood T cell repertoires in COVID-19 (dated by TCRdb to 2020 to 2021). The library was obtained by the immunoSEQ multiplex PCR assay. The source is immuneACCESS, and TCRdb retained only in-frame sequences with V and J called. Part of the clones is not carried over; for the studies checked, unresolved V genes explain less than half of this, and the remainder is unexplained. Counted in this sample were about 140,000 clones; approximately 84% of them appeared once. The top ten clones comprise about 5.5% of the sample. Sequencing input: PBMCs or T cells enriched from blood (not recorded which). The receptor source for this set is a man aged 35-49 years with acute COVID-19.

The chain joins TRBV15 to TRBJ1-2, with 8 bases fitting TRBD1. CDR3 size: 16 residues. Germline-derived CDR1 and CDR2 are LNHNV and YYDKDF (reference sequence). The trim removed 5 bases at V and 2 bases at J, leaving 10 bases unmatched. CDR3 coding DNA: TGTGCCACCAGCTTTCCGTTGACAGGGGTCAACTATGGCTACACCTTC. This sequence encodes CATSFPLTGVNYGYTF.

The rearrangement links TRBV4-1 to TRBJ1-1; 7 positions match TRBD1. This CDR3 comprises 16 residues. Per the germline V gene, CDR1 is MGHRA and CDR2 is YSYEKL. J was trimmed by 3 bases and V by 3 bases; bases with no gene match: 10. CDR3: CASSHDPSGGDTEAFF. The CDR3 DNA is TGCGCCAGCAGCCACGACCCTTCAGGGGGAGACACTGAAGCTTTCTTT.

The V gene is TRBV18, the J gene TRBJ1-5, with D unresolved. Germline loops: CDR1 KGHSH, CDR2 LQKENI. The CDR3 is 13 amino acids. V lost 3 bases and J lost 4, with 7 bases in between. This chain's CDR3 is CASSPGRNQPQHF. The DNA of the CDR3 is TGTGCCAGCTCACCGGGGAGGAATCAGCCCCAGCATTTT.

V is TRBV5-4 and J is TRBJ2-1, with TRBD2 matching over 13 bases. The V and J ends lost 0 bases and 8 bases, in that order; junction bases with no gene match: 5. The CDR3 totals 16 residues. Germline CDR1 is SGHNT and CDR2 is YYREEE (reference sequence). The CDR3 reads CASSLGLAGGNDEQFF. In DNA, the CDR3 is TGTGCCAGCAGCTTGGGACTAGCGGGGGGTAACGATGAGCAGTTCTTC.

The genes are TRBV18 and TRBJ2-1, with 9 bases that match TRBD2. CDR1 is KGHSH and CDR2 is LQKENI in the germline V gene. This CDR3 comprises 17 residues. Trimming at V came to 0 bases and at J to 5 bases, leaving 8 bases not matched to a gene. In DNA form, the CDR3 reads TGTGCCAGCTCACCACCGCGCGGGAGGGTCGATGACAATGAGCAGTTCTTC. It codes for CASSPPRGRVDDNEQFF.

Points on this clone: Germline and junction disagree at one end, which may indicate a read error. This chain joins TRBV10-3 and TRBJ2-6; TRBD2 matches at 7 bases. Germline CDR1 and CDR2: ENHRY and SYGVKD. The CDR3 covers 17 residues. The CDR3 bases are TGTGCCATCAGGGAGTCCTGGGAGGGGTCTGGGGCCAACGTCCTGACTTTC. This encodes CAIRESWEGSGANVLTF.

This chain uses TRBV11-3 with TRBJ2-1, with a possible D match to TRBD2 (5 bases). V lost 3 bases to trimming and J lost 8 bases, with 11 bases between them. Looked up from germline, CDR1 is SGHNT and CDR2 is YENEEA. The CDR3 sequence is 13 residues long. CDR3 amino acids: CASSLGARDEQFF. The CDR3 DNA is TGTGCCAGCAGCTTGGGAGCGAGAGATGAGCAGTTCTTC. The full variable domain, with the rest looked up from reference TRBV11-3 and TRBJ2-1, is EAGVVQSPRYKIIEKKQPVAFWCNPISGHNTLYWYLQNLGQGPELLIRYENEEAVDDSQLPKDRFSAERLKGVDSTLKIQPAELGDSAVYLCASSLGARDEQFFGPGTRLTVL.

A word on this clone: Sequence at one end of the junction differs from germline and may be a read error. In nucleotides, the CDR3 is TGTGCCAGCAGCTTAGCGGGGGACAGCTTT. Translated: CASSLAGDSF. V usage is TRBV7-9 and J usage is TRBJ1-1, with TRBD1 matching 7 bases. CDR3 length: 10 amino acids. Germline lookup yields CDR1 SEHNR and CDR2 FQNEAQ (reference sequence).